The 10 T cell receptor beta chains given below trace back to one sample, sequenced in a study of T-cell reconstitution after alpha-beta-depleted transplantation in children. TCRbeta library construction was performed incorporating unique molecular identifiers. TCRdb re-derived calls from the PCR reads in MiXCR, one entry per CDR3 protein. The profile shows approximately 270,000 distinct CDR3 sequences, 20% to 30% of them singletons. Material: PBMCs, mostly from graft donor cells, obtained 360 days after TCRalphabeta/CD19-depleted stem cell transplant. The receptors originated from a female patient aged 2-15 years who had a stem cell transplant for congenital amegakaryocytic thrombocytopenia, so the T cells may come from the graft donor.

The V and J genes are TRBV29-1 and TRBJ1-2, with D uncertain. In germline, CDR1 is SQVTM, CDR2 ANQGSEA. The CDR3 is 10 amino acids. Trimming shortened V by 6 bases and J by 8 bases, and 10 bases separated the two germline ends. CDR3 residues: CSVFQQGYTF. CDR3 nucleotides: TGCAGCGTGTTCCAGCAAGGCTACACCTTC.

This clonotype turned up a few times. The chain links TRBV7-9 to TRBJ2-1; D may correspond to TRBD1 or TRBD2 (5 bases each). The CDR3 loop spans 15 amino acids. Germline V gene lookup returns CDR1 SEHNR and CDR2 FQNEAQ (reference sequence). V was trimmed by 1 base and J by 7 bases, leaving 14 bases between them. The CDR3 DNA follows: TGTGCCAGCAGCTTAGTCGGGACGCCCAAAAATGAGCAGTTCTTC. Residues: CASSLVGTPKNEQFF.

J is TRBJ2-3 and V is TRBV9; D is perhaps TRBD1 or TRBD2 (5 bases each). The CDR3 is 14 amino acids. V lost 5 bases to trimming and J lost 5 bases, with 15 bases between them. Germline assignment: CDR1 SGDLS and CDR2 YYNGEE. CDR3 in DNA: TGTGCCAGCAGAGACGGGACGGCGGGAGATACGCAGTATTTT. Its protein product is CASRDGTAGDTQYF.

This sequence joins TRBV3-1 and TRBJ2-1; tentatively, D is TRBD1 (6 bases). The germline gives CDR1 LGHDT, CDR2 YNNKEL (reference sequence). The CDR3 is 15 residues long. Trimming took 0 bases from V and 8 from J, leaving 14 bases between them. CDR3 protein: CASSQDLGARDEQFF. The CDR3 DNA sequence: TGTGCCAGCAGCCAAGATTTGGGGGCCAGGGATGAGCAGTTCTTC.

This clonotype was observed a handful of times. This rearrangement joins TRBV5-1 to TRBJ1-5; 8 positions agree with TRBD1. V was pared by 4 bases and J by 5 bases, with 5 bases of the junction left unmatched. CDR3 length: 14 amino acids. Germline CDR1 is SGHRS and CDR2 is YFSETQ. CDR3 residues: CASSRDRTDQPQHF. The CDR3 DNA reads as TGCGCCAGCAGCAGGGACAGGACAGATCAGCCCCAGCATTTT.

CDR3 residues: CASSFGTGVMYEQYF. In DNA form, the CDR3 reads TGTGCCAGCAGTTTTGGGACAGGGGTGATGTACGAGCAGTACTTC. J is TRBJ2-7 and V is TRBV12-3 or TRBV12-4; 10 bases are shared with TRBD1. V shed 3 bases, J shed 4 bases, and the junction held 6 bases outside the gene matches. The CDR3 is 15 residues long.

The genes are TRBV12-3 or TRBV12-4 and TRBJ2-5; TRBD2 agrees at 8 bases. With V trimmed by 5 bases and J by 4 bases, 3 bases remained unmatched. This CDR3 spans 13 amino acids. CDR3 sequence: CASSQSGGETQYF. The CDR3 DNA follows: TGTGCCAGCAGTCAAAGCGGGGGAGAGACCCAGTACTTC.

The chain employs TRBV20-1 and TRBJ1-5; D gene uncertain. Trimming took off 5 bases at V and 4 bases at J, with 12 bases between the two ends. There are 13 residues in the CDR3. The V gene's germline CDR1 is DFQATT and CDR2 SNEGSKA (reference sequence). CDR3 sequence: CSAGESGNQPQHF. CDR3 coding DNA: TGCAGTGCTGGGGAGTCTGGAAATCAGCCCCAGCATTTT.

This clonotype was counted between two and nine times. The CDR3 loop reads CASSLEFAPNEQFF. Here the CDR3 DNA reads TGCGCCAGCAGCTTGGAGTTCGCACCCAATGAGCAGTTCTTC. The V call is TRBV5-1, the J call TRBJ2-1, with D hard to call. CDR1 is SGHRS, CDR2 YFSETQ, per germline. Trimming pared 0 bases from V and 6 bases from J, leaving 10 bases between. The CDR3 sequence is 14 residues long.

J is TRBJ2-5 and V is TRBV9; 8 nucleotides match TRBD2. V was clipped by 2 bases and J by 4 bases; unmatched bases: 4. The CDR3 totals 14 residues. CDR1 and CDR2 from the germline V gene are SGDLS and YYNGEE. CDR3 region: CASSVGTRIETQYF. DNA of the CDR3: TGTGCCAGCAGCGTTGGGACTAGAATAGAGACCCAGTACTTC.